This T cell receptor beta chain was profiled in a study of regulatory T cells in long-lasting Graves disease. The TCR beta library used iRepertoire HTBI primers with Arm-PCR amplification of CDR3. TCRdb re-derived calls from the multiplex PCR reads in MiXCR, one entry per CDR3 protein. The sample includes roughly 430,000 distinct CDR3 sequences, roughly 15% of them seen just once. This clonotype turned up a few times. Time point given: newly diagnosed GD, antithyroid drugs for less than 3 months. PBMC-extracted RNA yielded the TCR library. This sample was shared with a second study, whose subject was T cells in Graves' hyperthyroidism and ophthalmopathy.

Source: peripheral blood mononuclear cells (PBMCs), taken at new diagnosis, from a patient treated with antithyroid drugs. This sequence originates from a woman in her 30s with Graves disease.

The CDR3 nucleotides are TGTGCCAGTAGTATAGGTGGGGCTGGCAACTATGGCTACACCTTC. The encoded protein is CASSIGGAGNYGYTF. The gene calls are TRBV19 and TRBJ1-2, with D perhaps matching TRBD1 (5 bases). Germline-derived CDR1 and CDR2 are LNHDA and SQIVND (reference sequence). The CDR3 contains 15 residues. V was pared by 1 base and J by 2 bases, with 11 bases between.